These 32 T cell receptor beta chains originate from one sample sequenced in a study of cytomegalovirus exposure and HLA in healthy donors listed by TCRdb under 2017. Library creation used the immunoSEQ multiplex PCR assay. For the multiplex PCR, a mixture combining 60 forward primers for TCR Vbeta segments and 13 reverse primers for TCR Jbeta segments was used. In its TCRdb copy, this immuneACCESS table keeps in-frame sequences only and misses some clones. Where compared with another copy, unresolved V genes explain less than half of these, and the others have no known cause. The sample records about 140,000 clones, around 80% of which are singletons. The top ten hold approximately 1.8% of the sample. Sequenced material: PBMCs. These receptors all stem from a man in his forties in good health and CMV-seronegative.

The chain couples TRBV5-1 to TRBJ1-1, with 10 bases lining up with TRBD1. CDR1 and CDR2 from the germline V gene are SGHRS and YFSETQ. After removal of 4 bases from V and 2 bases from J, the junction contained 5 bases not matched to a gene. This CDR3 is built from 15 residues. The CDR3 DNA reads TGCGCCAGCAGCCTCTGGACAGGGGGAAACACTGAAGCTTTCTTT. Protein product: CASSLWTGGNTEAFF.

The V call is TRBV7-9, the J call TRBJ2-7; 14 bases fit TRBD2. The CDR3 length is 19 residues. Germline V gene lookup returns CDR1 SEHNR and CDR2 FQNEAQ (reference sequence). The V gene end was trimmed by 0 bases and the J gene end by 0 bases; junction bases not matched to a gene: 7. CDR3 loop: CASSLAGLAGASISYEQYF. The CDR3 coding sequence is TGTGCCAGCAGCTTAGCGGGACTAGCGGGAGCTTCGATCTCCTACGAGCAGTACTTC.

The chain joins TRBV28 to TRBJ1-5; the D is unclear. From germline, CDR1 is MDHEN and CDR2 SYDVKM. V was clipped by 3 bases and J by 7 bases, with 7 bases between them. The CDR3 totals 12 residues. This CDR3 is CASSLPSQPQHF. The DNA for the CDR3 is TGTGCCAGCAGTTTGCCGAGCCAGCCCCAGCATTTT.

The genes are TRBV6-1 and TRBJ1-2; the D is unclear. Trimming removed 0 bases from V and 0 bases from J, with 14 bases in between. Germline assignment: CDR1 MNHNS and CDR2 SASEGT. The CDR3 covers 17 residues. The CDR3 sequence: CASSEAPERGSNYGYTF. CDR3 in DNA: TGTGCCAGCAGTGAAGCGCCGGAGCGTGGGTCTAACTATGGCTACACCTTC.

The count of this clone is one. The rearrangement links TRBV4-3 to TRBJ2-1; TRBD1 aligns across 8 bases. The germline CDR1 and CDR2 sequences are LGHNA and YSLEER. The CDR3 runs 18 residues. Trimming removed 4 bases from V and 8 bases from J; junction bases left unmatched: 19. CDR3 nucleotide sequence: TGCGCCAGCAGCCCTACCGGTGGAGGTCAGGGGGCAGTGGATGAGCAGTTCTTC. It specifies CASSPTGGGQGAVDEQFF.

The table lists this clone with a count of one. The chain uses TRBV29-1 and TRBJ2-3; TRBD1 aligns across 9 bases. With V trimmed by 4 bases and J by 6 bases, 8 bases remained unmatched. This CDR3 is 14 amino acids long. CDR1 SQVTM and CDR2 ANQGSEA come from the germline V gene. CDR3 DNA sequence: TGCAGCGTTGTAGGGACAGGGTTTTCTGATACGCAGTATTTT. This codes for CSVVGTGFSDTQYF.

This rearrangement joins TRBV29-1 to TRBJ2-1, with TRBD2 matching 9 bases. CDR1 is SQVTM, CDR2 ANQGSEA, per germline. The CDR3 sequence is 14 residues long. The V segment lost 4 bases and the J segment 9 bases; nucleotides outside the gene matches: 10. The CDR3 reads CSVATSGSTGEQFF. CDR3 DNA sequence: TGCAGCGTTGCCACTAGCGGGTCAACAGGTGAGCAGTTCTTC.

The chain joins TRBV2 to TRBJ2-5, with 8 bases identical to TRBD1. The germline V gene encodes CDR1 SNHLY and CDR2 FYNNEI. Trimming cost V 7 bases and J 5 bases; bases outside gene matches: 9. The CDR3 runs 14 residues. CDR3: CASTMDRVLETQYF. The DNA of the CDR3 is TGTGCCAGCACTATGGACAGGGTCTTGGAGACCCAGTACTTC.

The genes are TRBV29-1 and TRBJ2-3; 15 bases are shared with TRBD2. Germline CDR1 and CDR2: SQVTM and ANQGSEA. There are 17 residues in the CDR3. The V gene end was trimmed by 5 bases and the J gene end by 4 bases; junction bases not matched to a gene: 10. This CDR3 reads CSVYTGTSGRPADTQYF. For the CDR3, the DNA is TGCAGCGTTTACACCGGGACTAGCGGGAGGCCGGCAGATACGCAGTATTTT.

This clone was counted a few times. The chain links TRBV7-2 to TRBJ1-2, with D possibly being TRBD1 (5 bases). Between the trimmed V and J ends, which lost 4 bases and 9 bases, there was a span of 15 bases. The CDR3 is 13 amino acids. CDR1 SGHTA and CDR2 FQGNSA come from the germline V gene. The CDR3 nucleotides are TGTGCCAGCAGCTCCCAGGGTATGGTGCGCTACACCTTC. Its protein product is CASSSQGMVRYTF. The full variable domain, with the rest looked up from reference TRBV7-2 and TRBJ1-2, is GAGVSQSPSNKVTEKGKDVELRCDPISGHTALYWYRQSLGQGLEFLIYFQGNSAPDKSGLPSDRFSAERTGGSVSTLTIQRTQQEDSAVYLCASSSQGMVRYTFGSGTRLTVV.

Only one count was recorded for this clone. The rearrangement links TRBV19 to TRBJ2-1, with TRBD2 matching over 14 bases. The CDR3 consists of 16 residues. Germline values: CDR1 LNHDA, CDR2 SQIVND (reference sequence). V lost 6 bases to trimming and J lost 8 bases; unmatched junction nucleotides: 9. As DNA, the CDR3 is TGTGCCAGTAGCATCCATGGGACTAGCGGGAGTGATGAGCAGTTCTTC. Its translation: CASSIHGTSGSDEQFF.

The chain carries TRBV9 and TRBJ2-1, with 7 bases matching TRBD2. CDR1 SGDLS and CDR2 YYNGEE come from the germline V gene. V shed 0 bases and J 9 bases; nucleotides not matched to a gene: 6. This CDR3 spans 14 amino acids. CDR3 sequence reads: CASSVAQRDLEQFF. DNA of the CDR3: TGTGCCAGCAGCGTAGCTCAGCGGGATCTTGAGCAGTTCTTC. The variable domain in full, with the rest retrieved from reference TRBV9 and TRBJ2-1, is DSGVTQTPKHLITATGQRVTLRCSPRSGDLSVYWYQQSLDQGLQFLIQYYNGEERAKGNILERFSAQQFPDLHSELNLSSLELGDSALYFCASSVAQRDLEQFFGPGTRLTVL.

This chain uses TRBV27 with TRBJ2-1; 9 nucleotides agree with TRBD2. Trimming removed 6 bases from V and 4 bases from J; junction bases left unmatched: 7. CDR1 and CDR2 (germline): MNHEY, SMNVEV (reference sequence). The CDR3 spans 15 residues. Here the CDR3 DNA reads TGTGCCAGCAGCCCTTCTAGCGGGGTTTACAATGAGCAGTTCTTC. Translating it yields CASSPSSGVYNEQFF.

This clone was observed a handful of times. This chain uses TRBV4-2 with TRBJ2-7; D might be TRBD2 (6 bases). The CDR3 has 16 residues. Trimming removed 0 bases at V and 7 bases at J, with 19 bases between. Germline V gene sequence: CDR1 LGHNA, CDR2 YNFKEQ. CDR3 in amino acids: CASSQDEATFGGEQYF. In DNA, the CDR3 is TGTGCCAGCAGCCAAGATGAGGCCACCTTCGGGGGTGAGCAGTACTTC.

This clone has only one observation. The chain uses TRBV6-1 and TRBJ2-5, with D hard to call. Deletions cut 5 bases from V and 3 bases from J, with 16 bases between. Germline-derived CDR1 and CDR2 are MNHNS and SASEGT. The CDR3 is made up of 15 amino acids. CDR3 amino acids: CASSPHPKGEETQYF. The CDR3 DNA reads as TGTGCCAGCAGTCCACACCCGAAAGGAGAAGAGACCCAGTACTTC.

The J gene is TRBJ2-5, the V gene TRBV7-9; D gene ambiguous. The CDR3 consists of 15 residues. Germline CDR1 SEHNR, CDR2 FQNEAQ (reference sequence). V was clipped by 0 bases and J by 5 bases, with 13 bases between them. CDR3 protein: CASSLASASAETQYF. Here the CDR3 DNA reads TGTGCCAGCAGCTTAGCGTCGGCCAGCGCGGAGACCCAGTACTTC.

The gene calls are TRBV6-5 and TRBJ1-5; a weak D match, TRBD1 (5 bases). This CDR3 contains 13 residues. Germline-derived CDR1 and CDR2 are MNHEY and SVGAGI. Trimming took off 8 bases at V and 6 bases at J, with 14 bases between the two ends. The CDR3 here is CASGRLGGQPQHF. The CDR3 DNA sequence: TGTGCCAGCGGGAGGCTGGGGGGTCAGCCCCAGCATTTT.

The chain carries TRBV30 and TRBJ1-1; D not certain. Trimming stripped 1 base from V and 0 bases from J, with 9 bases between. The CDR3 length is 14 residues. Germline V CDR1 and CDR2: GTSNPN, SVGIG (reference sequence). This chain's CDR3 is CAWSDELLNTEAFF. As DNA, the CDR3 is TGTGCCTGGAGTGACGAGCTCCTGAACACTGAAGCTTTCTTT.

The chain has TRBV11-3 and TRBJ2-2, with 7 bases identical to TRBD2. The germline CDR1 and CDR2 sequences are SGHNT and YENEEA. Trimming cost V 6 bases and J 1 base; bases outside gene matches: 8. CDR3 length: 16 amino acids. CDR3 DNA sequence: TGTGCCAGCAGTCCCCGGGTAGCGGGGAACACCGGGGAGCTGTTTTTT. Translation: CASSPRVAGNTGELFF.

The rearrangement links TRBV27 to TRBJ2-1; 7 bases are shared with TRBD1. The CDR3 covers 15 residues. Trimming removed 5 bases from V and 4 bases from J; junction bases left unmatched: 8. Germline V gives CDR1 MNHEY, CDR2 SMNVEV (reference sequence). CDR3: CASSPGTALYNEQFF. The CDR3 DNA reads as TGTGCCAGCAGTCCCGGGACAGCTCTATACAATGAGCAGTTCTTC.

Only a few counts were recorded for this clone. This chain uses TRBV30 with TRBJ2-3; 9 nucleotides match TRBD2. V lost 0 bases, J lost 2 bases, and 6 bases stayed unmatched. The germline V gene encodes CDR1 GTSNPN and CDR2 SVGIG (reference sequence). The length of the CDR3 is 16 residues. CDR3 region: CAWSVGAGGHTDTQYF. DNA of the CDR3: TGTGCCTGGAGTGTAGGGGCGGGGGGGCACACAGATACGCAGTATTTT.

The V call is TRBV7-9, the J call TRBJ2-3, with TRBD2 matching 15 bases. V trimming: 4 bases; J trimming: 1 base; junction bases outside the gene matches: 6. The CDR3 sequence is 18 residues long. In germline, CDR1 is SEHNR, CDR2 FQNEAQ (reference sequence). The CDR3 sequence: CASSYGLAGGPGTDTQYF. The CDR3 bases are TGTGCCAGCAGCTACGGACTAGCGGGAGGGCCCGGCACAGATACGCAGTATTTT.

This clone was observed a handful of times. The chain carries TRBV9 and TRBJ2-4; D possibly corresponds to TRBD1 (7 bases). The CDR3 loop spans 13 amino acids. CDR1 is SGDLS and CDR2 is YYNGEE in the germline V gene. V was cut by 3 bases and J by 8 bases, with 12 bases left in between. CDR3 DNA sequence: TGTGCCAGCAGCGCTCAGGGGGAGGACATTCAGTACTTC. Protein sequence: CASSAQGEDIQYF.

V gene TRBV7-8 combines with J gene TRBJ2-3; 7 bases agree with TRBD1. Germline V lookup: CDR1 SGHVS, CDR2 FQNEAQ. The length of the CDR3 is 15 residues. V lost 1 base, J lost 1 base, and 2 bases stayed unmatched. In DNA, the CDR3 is TGTGCCAGCAGCTTAGAAGGGACAGGCACAGATACGCAGTATTTT. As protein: CASSLEGTGTDTQYF. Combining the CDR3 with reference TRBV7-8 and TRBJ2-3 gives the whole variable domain GAGVSQSPRYKVAKRGQDVALRCDPISGHVSLFWYQQALGQGPEFLTYFQNEAQLDKSGLPSDRFFAERPEGSVSTLKIQRTQQEDSAVYLCASSLEGTGTDTQYFGPGTRLTVL.

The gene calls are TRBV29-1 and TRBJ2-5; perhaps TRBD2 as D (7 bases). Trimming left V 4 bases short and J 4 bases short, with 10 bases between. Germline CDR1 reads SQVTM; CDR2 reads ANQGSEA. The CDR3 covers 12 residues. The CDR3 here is CSVGGGGETQYF. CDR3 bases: TGCAGCGTTGGGGGGGGCGGAGAGACCCAGTACTTC. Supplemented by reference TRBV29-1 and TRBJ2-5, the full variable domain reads SAVISQKPSRDICQRGTSLTIQCQVDSQVTMMFWYRQQPGQSLTLIATANQGSEATYESGFVIDKFPISRPNLTFSTLTVSNMSPEDSSIYLCSVGGGGETQYFGPGTRLLVL.

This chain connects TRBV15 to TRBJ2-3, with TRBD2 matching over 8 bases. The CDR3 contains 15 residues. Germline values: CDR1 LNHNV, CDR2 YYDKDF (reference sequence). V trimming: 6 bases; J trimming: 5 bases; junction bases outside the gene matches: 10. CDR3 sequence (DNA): TGTGCCACCAGAGATGGAGCGGGAGCGGTAGATACGCAGTATTTT. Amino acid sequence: CATRDGAGAVDTQYF.

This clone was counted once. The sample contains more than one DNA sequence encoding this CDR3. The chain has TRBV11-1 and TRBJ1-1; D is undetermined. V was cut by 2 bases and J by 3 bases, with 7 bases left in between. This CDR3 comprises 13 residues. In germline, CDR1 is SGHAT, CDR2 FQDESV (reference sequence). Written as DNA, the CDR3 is TGTGCCAGCAGCTTAAAATCAGACACTGAAGCTTTCTTT. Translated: CASSLKSDTEAFF.

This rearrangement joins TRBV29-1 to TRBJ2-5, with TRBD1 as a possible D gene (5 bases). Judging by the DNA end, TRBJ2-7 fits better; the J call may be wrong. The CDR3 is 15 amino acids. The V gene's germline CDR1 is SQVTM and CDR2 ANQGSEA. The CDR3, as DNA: TGCAGCGTTTTGGACACAGGTTTAATCTCCTACGAGCAGTACTTC. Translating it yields CSVLDTGLISYEQYF.

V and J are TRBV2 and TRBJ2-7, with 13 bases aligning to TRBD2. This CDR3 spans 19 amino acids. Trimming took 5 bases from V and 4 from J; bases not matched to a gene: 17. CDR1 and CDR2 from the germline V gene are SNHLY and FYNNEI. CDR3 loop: CASSRGTATSGGSGYEQYF. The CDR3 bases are TGTGCCAGCAGTCGGGGGACTGCGACTAGCGGGGGGTCCGGTTACGAGCAGTACTTC.

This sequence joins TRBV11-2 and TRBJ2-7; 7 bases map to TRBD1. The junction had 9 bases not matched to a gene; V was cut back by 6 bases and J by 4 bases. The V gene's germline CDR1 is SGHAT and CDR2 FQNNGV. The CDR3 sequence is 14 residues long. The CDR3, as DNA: TGTGCCAGCAGTCCTCCAGGGGGTGGGTACGAGCAGTACTTC. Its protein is CASSPPGGGYEQYF.

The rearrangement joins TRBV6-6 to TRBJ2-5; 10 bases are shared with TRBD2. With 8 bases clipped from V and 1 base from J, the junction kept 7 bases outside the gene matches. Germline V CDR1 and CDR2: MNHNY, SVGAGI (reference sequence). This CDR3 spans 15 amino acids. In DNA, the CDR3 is TGTGCCAGCTTGGGAAGCGGGAGGGTCCAAGAGACCCAGTACTTC. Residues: CASLGSGRVQETQYF.

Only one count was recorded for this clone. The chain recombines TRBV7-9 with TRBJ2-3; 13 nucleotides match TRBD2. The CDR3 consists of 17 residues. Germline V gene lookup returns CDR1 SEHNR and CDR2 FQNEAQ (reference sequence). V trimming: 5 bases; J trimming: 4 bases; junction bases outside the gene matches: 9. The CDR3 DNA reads TGTGCCAGCAGCCCTAGGACTAGCGGGAGTGGCTCAGATACGCAGTATTTT. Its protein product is CASSPRTSGSGSDTQYF.